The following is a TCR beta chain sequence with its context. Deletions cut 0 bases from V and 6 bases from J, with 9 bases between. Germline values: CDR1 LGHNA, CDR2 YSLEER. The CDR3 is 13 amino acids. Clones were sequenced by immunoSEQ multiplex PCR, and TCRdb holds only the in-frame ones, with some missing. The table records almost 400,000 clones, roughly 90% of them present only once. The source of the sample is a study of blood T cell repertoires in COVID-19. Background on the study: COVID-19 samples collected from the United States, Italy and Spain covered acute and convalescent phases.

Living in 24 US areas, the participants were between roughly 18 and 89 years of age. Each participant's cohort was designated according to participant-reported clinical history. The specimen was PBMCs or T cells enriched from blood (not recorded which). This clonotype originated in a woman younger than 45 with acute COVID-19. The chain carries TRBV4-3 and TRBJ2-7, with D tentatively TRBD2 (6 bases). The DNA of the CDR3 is TGCGCCAGCAGCCAAGAACTGGGGGGCGAGCAGTACTTC. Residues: CASSQELGGEQYF.